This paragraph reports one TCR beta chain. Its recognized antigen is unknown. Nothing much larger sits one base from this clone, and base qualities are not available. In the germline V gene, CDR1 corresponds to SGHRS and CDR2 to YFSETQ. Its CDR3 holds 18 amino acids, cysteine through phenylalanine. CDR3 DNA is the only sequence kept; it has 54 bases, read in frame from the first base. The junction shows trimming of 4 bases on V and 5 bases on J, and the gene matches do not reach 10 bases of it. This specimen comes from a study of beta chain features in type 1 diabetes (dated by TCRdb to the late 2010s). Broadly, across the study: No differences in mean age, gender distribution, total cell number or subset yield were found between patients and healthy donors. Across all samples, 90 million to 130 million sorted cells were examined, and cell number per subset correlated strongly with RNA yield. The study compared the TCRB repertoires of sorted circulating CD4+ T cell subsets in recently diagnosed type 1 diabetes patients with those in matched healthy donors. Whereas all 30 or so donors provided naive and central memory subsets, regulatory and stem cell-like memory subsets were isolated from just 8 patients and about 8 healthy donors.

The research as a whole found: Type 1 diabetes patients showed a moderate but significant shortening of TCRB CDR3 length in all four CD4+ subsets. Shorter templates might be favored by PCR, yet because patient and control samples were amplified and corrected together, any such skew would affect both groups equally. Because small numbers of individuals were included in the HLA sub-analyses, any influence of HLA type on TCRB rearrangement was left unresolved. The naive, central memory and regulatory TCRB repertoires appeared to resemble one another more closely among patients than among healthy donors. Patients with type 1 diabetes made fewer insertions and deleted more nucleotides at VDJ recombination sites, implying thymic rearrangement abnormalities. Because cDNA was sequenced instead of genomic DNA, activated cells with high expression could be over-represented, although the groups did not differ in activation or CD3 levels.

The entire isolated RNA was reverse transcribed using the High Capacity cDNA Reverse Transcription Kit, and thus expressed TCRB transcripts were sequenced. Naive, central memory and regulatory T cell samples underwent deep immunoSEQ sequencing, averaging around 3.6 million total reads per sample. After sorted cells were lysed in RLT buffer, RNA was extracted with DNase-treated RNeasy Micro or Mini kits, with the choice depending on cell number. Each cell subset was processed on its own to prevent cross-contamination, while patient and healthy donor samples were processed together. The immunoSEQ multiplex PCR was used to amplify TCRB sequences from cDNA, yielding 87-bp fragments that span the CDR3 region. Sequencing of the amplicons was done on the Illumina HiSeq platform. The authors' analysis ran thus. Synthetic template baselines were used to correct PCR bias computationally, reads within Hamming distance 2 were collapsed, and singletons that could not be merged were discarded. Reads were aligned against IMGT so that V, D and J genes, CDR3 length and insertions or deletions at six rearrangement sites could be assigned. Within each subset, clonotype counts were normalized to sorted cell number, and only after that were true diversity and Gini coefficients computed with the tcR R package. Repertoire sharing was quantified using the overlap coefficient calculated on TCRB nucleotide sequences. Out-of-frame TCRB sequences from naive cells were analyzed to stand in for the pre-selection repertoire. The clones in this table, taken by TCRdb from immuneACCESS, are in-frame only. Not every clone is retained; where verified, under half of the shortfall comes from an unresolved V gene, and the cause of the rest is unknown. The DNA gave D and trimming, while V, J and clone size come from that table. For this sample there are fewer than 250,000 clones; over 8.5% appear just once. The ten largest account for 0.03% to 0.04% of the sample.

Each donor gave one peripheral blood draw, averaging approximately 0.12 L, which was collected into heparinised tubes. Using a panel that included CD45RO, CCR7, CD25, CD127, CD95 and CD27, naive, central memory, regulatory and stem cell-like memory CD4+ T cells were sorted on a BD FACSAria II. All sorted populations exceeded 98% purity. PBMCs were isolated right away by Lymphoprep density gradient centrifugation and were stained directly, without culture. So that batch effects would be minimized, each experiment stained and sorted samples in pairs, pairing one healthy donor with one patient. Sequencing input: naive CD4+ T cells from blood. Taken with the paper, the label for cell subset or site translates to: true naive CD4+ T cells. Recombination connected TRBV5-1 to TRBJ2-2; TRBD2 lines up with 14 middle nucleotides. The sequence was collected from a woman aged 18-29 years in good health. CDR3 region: CASSPGLAGGRWTGELFF. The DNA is TGCGCCAGCAGCCCCGGACTAGCGGGAGGACGGTGGACCGGGGAGCTGTTTTTT.